This T cell receptor (beta chain) was identified in a study of blood T cell repertoires in COVID-19. On the study more broadly: Sites in the United States, Italy and Spain provided acute and convalescent COVID-19 samples. T cells, B-cell-depleted T cells, or PBMCs provided the cDNA or gDNA that served as material.

Under the authors' procedure: Reference gene primer amplification gave estimated nucleated cell counts. Sequencing used immunoSEQ multiplex PCR; TCRdb keeps in-frame clones, though not all of them. V, J and clone size derive from that table, while D and trimming were established from the DNA sequence. The sample carries 61,000 or so clones, roughly 88% recorded once. V shed 2 bases, J shed 0 bases, and the junction held 1 base outside the gene matches. Germline CDR1 SGHKS, CDR2 YYEKEE (reference sequence). The length of the CDR3 is 15 residues. The gene calls are TRBV5-5 and TRBJ2-5; 10 nucleotides align to TRBD2. This receptor was obtained from a woman older than 75 with active COVID-19. The sample consisted of peripheral blood. DNA of the CDR3: TGTGCCAGCAGCTTTAGCGGGGGGCACCAAGAGACCCAGTACTTC. Amino acid sequence: CASSFSGGHQETQYF.